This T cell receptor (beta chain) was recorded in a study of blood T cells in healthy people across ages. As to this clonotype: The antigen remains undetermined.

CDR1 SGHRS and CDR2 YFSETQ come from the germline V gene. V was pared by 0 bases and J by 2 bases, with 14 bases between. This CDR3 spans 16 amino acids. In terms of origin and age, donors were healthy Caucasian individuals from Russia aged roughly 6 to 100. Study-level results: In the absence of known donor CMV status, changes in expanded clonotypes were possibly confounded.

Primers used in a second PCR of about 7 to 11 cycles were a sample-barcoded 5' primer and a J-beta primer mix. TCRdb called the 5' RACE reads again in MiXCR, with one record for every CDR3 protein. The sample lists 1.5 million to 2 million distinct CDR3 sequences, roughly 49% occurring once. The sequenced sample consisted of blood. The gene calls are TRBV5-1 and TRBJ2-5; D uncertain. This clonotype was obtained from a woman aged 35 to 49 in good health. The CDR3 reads CASSLVPFGGQETQYF. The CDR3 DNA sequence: TGCGCCAGCAGCTTGGTACCCTTTGGTGGGCAAGAGACCCAGTACTTC. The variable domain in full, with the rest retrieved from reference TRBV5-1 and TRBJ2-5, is KAGVTQTPRYLIKTRGQQVTLSCSPISGHRSVSWYQQTPGQGLQFLFEYFSETQRNKGNFPGRFSGRQFSNSRSEMNVSTLELGDSALYLCASSLVPFGGQETQYFGPGTRLLVL.